The present TCR beta chain was sequenced within a study of blood T cell repertoires in COVID-19. Study overall: The origin of the acute and convalescent COVID-19 samples was the United States, Italy and Spain. The cDNA or gDNA used as material had been derived from T cells, B-cell-depleted T cells, or PBMCs.

The CDR3 spans 16 residues. V dropped 2 bases and J dropped 2 bases, with 15 bases sitting between them. Per germline, CDR1 MNHNY and CDR2 SVGAGI (reference sequence). In the study's own analysis: Reference gene primer amplification gave nucleated cell count estimates. TCRdb's copy holds only in-frame clones and misses some; the assay was immunoSEQ multiplex PCR. D and trimming were read from the DNA, whereas the V and J calls and clone size are those reported in that table. The sample has under 150,000 clones; 75% to 85% are singletons. The V call is TRBV6-6, the J call TRBJ1-2, with unresolved D. Sequencing used peripheral blood. The TCR originated in a human donor with acute or convalescent COVID-19. The donor label of this sample is uncertain. In DNA, the CDR3 is TGTGCCAGCAGTTACGAAGGGAGCAGGTTGAACTATGGCTACACCTTC. As protein: CASSYEGSRLNYGYTF.